Included here is one TCR beta chain sequence, with context. This sample was taken from a study of blood T cell repertoires in COVID-19. Study as a whole: T cells, B-cell-depleted T cells, or PBMCs provided the cDNA or gDNA that served as material.

The protocol was immunoSEQ multiplex PCR, while the TCRdb copy is restricted to in-frame clones and leaves out a portion. Of approximately 75,000 clones in the sample, approximately 82% are singletons; the top ten hold about a fifth. CDR3 length: 15 residues. Germline values: CDR1 MNHEY, CDR2 SVGAGI. The J segment lost 1 base and the V segment lost 6 bases, leaving 9 bases of the junction unmatched. The V and J genes are TRBV6-5 and TRBJ2-7; TRBD1 aligns across 7 bases. Sequenced sample: peripheral blood. This TCR was sampled from a woman in her forties or fifties with acute or convalescent COVID-19. CDR3 coding DNA: TGTGCCAGCAGCCGAGACAGGGCGGTTTCCTACGAGCAGTACTTC. It translates to CASSRDRAVSYEQYF.